The T cell receptor (beta chain) under discussion was sequenced for a study of blood T cell repertoires in COVID-19. Germline CDR1 is MDHEN and CDR2 is SYDVKM. CDR3 length: 16 residues. V gave up 1 base and J gave up 2 bases; unmatched junction bases: 5. Seattle enrolled patients during active infection and tracked them longitudinally. Profiling relied on immunoSEQ multiplex PCR, and the TCRdb table lists in-frame clones only, not all of them. The sample includes about 130,000 clones, about 74% of them seen just once. The rearrangement links TRBV28 to TRBJ2-5, with 9 bases fitting TRBD2. The specimen was peripheral blood. The source of this sequence is a man older than 75 with COVID-19, enrolled during active disease. The CDR3 is CASSLLRLAEQETQYF. In DNA form, the CDR3 reads TGTGCCAGCAGTTTATTGCGACTAGCGGAACAAGAGACCCAGTACTTC.